The clone carrying this TCR beta chain was picked up one time. Its antigen is unidentified. These data come from a study of shared clonotypes between healthy human individuals. Whole-study findings and limits: With several donors compared, about 5% of naive CD4 clonotypes were shared.

Clones were read by immunoSEQ multiplex PCR, and TCRdb kept only the in-frame ones, dropping some. The sample contains around 700,000 clones, around 72% of which appear only once. V was shortened by 6 bases and J by 3 bases, with 15 bases between the two germline ends. This CDR3 spans 15 amino acids. The germline gives CDR1 MNHEY, CDR2 SVGAGI. The sample taken for sequencing was memory CD4+ T cells sorted from blood. The subset was: CD45RA-negative fraction. The chain uses TRBV6-5 and TRBJ1-3, with D possibly TRBD1 on 5 matching bases. The TCR was taken from a woman aged 25 to 45 in good health. Here the CDR3 reads CASRKGQDFGNTIYF. The CDR3 coding sequence is TGTGCCAGCAGAAAGGGGCAGGATTTTGGAAACACCATATATTTT.